The rows below give T cell receptor beta chains drawn from one sample of a study of cytomegalovirus exposure and HLA in healthy donors. The method was immunoSEQ multiplex PCR; TCRdb's version includes in-frame clones alone and lacks a portion of them. Altogether about 160,000 clones are present, roughly 85% being singletons, with the ten largest covering roughly 2%. The source material was PBMCs. The receptor set was obtained from a man aged 35 to 55 in good health and CMV-seronegative. Both conserved end residues are part of each CDR3. D genes are given only for firm matches. Expanded clones get a size class; other rows say once, few or many, or leave the size out.

v_gene,len,j_gene,d_gene,abundance,CDR3nt,CDR3aa
TRBV19,15,TRBJ2-5,TRBD2,once,TGTGCCAGCAGAAAAGCGGGAGGATTTCTCGAGACCCAGTACTTC,CASRKAGGFLETQYF
TRBV5-3,13,TRBJ2-7,.,.,TGTGCCAGAAGCTTACTGGGAGGTGCAGAAGAGTACTTC,CARSLLGGAEEYF
TRBV5-1,15,TRBJ2-2,TRBD1,.,TGCGCCAGCAGCTTCGACAGGGCCGGCACCGGGGAGCTGTTTTTT,CASSFDRAGTGELFF
TRBV28,11,TRBJ1-2,TRBD1,.,TGTGCCGGAGATCAGGGGGATGGCTACACCTTC,CAGDQGDGYTF
TRBV28,16,TRBJ2-1,TRBD2,.,TGTGCCAGCAGACCGGGACTAGCGGGAGTCGGCATTGAGCAGTTCTTC,CASRPGLAGVGIEQFF
TRBV27,17,TRBJ1-5,.,.,TGTGCCAGCAGTTCGGTGTCCGACAGAGGTAACAATCAGCCCCAGCATTTT,CASSSVSDRGNNQPQHF
TRBV19,15,TRBJ2-6,.,few,TGTGCCAGTAGTAATCGGAGCTCTGGGGCCAACGGCCTGACTTTC,CASSNRSSGANGLTF
TRBV11-2,12,TRBJ2-1,TRBD1,once,TGTGCCAGCAGCCAAGGCAGGGGGCGGGGGTTCTTC,CASSQGRGRGFF
TRBV5-8,14,TRBJ2-7,.,few,TGTGCCAGCAGCTTGCCCCACAGTTCCTACGAGCAGTACTTC,CASSLPHSSYEQYF
TRBV5-1,15,TRBJ2-5,TRBD2,.,TGCGCCAGCAGCACCGGACTAGCGGGGGTGGAGACCCAGTACTTC,CASSTGLAGVETQYF
TRBV2,14,TRBJ1-5,.,.,TGTGCCAGCAGGCCCCAGGATAGCAATCAGCCCCAGCATTTT,CASRPQDSNQPQHF
TRBV10-3,13,TRBJ2-7,TRBD1,.,TGTGCCATCAGTGGAATACAGGGGAACGAGCAGTACTTC,CAISGIQGNEQYF
TRBV7-9,15,TRBJ1-6,.,.,TGTGCCAGCAGCTCGCCGACAGATTATAATTCACCCCTCCACTTT,CASSSPTDYNSPLHF
TRBV4-1,16,TRBJ2-5,TRBD2,.,TGCGCCAGCAGCCAACTGGGACTAGCGGGATTGGAGACCCAGTACTTC,CASSQLGLAGLETQYF
TRBV27,18,TRBJ2-7,.,.,TGTGCCAGCACACCGTTTAAATCCGGAGCGGGTTTTCGGGACGAGCAGTACTTC,CASTPFKSGAGFRDEQYF
TRBV30,14,TRBJ2-2,.,once,TGTGCCTGGAGTCGGACAGTGAACACCGGGGAGCTGTTTTTT,CAWSRTVNTGELFF
TRBV28,17,TRBJ2-7,.,.,TGTGCCAGCAGTTTTTCCTCGACAGGCAGAGTTTCCTACGAGCAGTACTTC,CASSFSSTGRVSYEQYF
TRBV9,14,TRBJ2-7,TRBD2,once,TGTGCCAGCAGCGTAGCCACGGGGGGGGGCGAGCAGTACTTC,CASSVATGGGEQYF
TRBV5-6,16,TRBJ2-1,.,.,TGTGCCAGCAGCTTGGTGCTGGACTTAGCATCCAATGAGCAGTTCTTC,CASSLVLDLASNEQFF
TRBV10-3,16,TRBJ1-3,TRBD1,once,TGTGCCATCAAGACGGAGACAGGGGGCTATGGAAACACCATATATTTT,CAIKTETGGYGNTIYF
TRBV10-1,14,TRBJ2-5,TRBD2,once,TGCGCCACCCTAAAGGGCGGGAGGGGAGAGACCCAGTACTTC,CATLKGGRGETQYF
TRBV11-3,17,TRBJ1-6,.,.,TGTGCCAGCAAGCTGGGAGTTGGCTACCCAAATAATTCACCCCTCCACTTT,CASKLGVGYPNNSPLHF
TRBV14,15,TRBJ2-1,.,.,TGTGCCAGCAGCCCACGAACAGGGGGGGCAAATGAGCAGTTCTTC,CASSPRTGGANEQFF
TRBV7-9,13,TRBJ2-7,TRBD1,.,TGTGCCAGCAGCTCCGCAGGGGGCCACGAGCAGTACTTC,CASSSAGGHEQYF
TRBV2,15,TRBJ2-3,TRBD2,.,TGTGCCAGCAGCGAAGCGGGAGCCGGCACAGATACGCAGTATTTT,CASSEAGAGTDTQYF
TRBV5-4,14,TRBJ2-7,.,.,TGTGCCAGCAGCCCGGGAGCTAGCTCCTACGAGCAGTACTTC,CASSPGASSYEQYF
TRBV28,11,TRBJ2-7,.,.,TGTGCCAGCAGTGACTTCTACGAGCAGTACTTC,CASSDFYEQYF
TRBV5-1,16,TRBJ1-3,.,once,TGCGCCAGCAGCTTGGCCGGGGTGAGCTCTGGAAACACCATATATTTT,CASSLAGVSSGNTIYF
TRBV7-8,18,TRBJ2-6,TRBD1,.,TGTGCCAGCAGCTTAAGGACAGGGATAAGCTCTGGGGCCAACGGCCTGACTTTC,CASSLRTGISSGANGLTF
TRBV7-8,13,TRBJ1-2,.,.,TGTGCCAGCAGCTTAGCGCGGGATACCCGGGATTCCTTC,CASSLARDTRDSF
TRBV6-6,15,TRBJ1-4,TRBD1,.,TGTGCCAGCAGTTACGGAGGGACAGGGAATGAAAAACTGTTTTTT,CASSYGGTGNEKLFF
TRBV11-2,14,TRBJ2-7,TRBD1,.,TGTGCCAGCAGGTGGGGGACAGGCGGGTCCGAGCAGTACTTC,CASRWGTGGSEQYF
TRBV5-8,15,TRBJ1-5,.,.,TGTGCCAGCAGCTTCGGGACACTAAGCAATCAGCCCCAGCATTTT,CASSFGTLSNQPQHF
TRBV7-9,17,TRBJ2-6,TRBD1,.,TGTGCCAGCAGCTTAGCCCCCACAGGGGTAGGGGCCAACGTCCTGACTTTC,CASSLAPTGVGANVLTF
TRBV27,14,TRBJ2-7,TRBD2,.,TGTGCCAGCAGACCCAGCGGGAGGGCCCGCGAGCAGTACTTC,CASRPSGRAREQYF
TRBV7-9,14,TRBJ2-7,TRBD1,.,TGTGCCAGCAGATCGGGACAGGGGTTCCACGAGCAGTACTTC,CASRSGQGFHEQYF
TRBV5-1,17,TRBJ2-1,.,.,TGCGCCAGCAGCTCGATAGGCGGGGCAAGCTCCTACAATGAGCAGTTCTTC,CASSSIGGASSYNEQFF
TRBV6-6,11,TRBJ1-2,.,.,TGTGCCAGCACGGTCTCCTGGGGCTACACCTTC,CASTVSWGYTF
TRBV7-6,13,TRBJ1-4,.,.,TGTGCCAGCAGCTTACTCGCTAATGAAAAACTGTTTTTT,CASSLLANEKLFF
TRBV19,13,TRBJ1-1,.,few,TGTGCCAGTATGGTACAGCCGAACACTGAAGCTTTCTTT,CASMVQPNTEAFF
TRBV7-8,15,TRBJ1-2,.,few,TGTGCCAGCAGCTCGGACAGTTCAATGGGCTATGGCTACACCTTC,CASSSDSSMGYGYTF
TRBV9,17,TRBJ2-1,.,.,TGTGCCAGCAGCGTAGGTCCGTCCACCCACTTGTACAATGAGCAGTTCTTC,CASSVGPSTHLYNEQFF
TRBV7-9,16,TRBJ2-5,.,.,TGTGCCAGCAGCTCACTCACAGGCGACTGGGGAGAGACCCAGTACTTC,CASSSLTGDWGETQYF
TRBV18,15,TRBJ2-3,.,.,TGTGCCAGCTCACTCGAGCGGGTGAGCACAGATACGCAGTATTTT,CASSLERVSTDTQYF
TRBV28,15,TRBJ2-1,TRBD2,.,TGTGCCAGCAGTTTGCTAGCGGACACAAACAATGAGCAGTTCTTC,CASSLLADTNNEQFF
TRBV7-2,15,TRBJ2-7,TRBD1,.,TGTGCCAGCAGCTTAATATCGGGACAGGGGGGCCGGCCGTACTTC,CASSLISGQGGRPYF
TRBV6-5,15,TRBJ2-7,TRBD1,.,TGTGCCAGCAGTTCCACGGGACAGGGGAGGTACGAGCAGTACTTC,CASSSTGQGRYEQYF
TRBV5-1,15,TRBJ2-5,TRBD2,.,TGCGCCAGCAGCTCCTTTAGCGGGAGATCGGAGACCCAGTACTTC,CASSSFSGRSETQYF
TRBV5-6,16,TRBJ2-5,TRBD1,.,TGTGCCAGCAGCTTGGCCCCCGGGACAGGGGACGAGACCCAGTACTTC,CASSLAPGTGDETQYF